These 9 T cell receptor beta chains were sequenced from one sample in a study of T cell responses to AZD1222 COVID-19 vaccine. The protocol was immunoSEQ multiplex PCR, while the TCRdb copy is restricted to in-frame clones and leaves out a portion. The repertoire holds 90,000 to 150,000 clones, with 80% to 95% as singletons. The input for sequencing was peripheral blood, taken 28 days after the second AZD1222 dose. These receptors all stem from an adult who received the AZD1222 COVID-19 vaccine.

V gene TRBV11-2 combines with J gene TRBJ1-1, with unresolved D. The germline V gene has CDR1 SGHAT and CDR2 FQNNGV. Trimming removed 5 bases at V and 3 bases at J, with 10 bases between. This CDR3 is built from 13 residues. The CDR3: CASSPRSDTEAFF. CDR3 nucleotide sequence: TGTGCCAGCAGCCCTCGCTCGGACACTGAAGCTTTCTTT. The full variable domain, with the rest looked up from reference TRBV11-2 and TRBJ1-1, is EAGVAQSPRYKIIEKRQSVAFWCNPISGHATLYWYQQILGQGPKLLIQFQNNGVVDDSQLPKDRFSAERLKGVDSTLKIQPAKLEDSAVYLCASSPRSDTEAFFGQGTRLTVV.

V gene TRBV7-6 combines with J gene TRBJ1-3; D may be TRBD1 (5 bases). Between the trimmed V and J ends, which lost 6 bases and 0 bases, there was a span of 21 bases. The CDR3 loop spans 18 amino acids. CDR1 is SGHVS and CDR2 is FNYEAQ in the germline V gene. The CDR3, as DNA: TGTGCCAGCAGTCCCAACACCCTGCACAGGAACTCTGGAAACACCATATATTTT. Residues: CASSPNTLHRNSGNTIYF.

The rearrangement joins TRBV6-5 to TRBJ2-1; D not certain. The V gene's germline CDR1 is MNHEY and CDR2 SVGAGI. V was trimmed by 0 bases and J by 15 bases, leaving 18 bases between them. The CDR3 is 14 residues long. As DNA, the CDR3 is TGTGCCAGCAGTTACTCGACGCATGGGTCTCGCAGGTTCTTC. Its protein is CASSYSTHGSRRFF.

V and J are TRBV6-1 and TRBJ2-1; D not resolved. V was cut by 3 bases and J by 9 bases, with 9 bases left in between. CDR3 length equals 12 residues. Germline loops: CDR1 MNHNS, CDR2 SASEGT. In DNA, the CDR3 is TGTGCCAGCAGTGAGGCCCGAAGTGAGCAGTTCTTC. Amino acid sequence: CASSEARSEQFF.

The gene calls are TRBV6-6 and TRBJ1-1; D is perhaps TRBD1 (5 bases). The CDR3 covers 12 residues. Germline lookup yields CDR1 MNHNY and CDR2 SVGAGI (reference sequence). V lost 5 bases, J lost 11 bases, and 15 bases lay in between. CDR3 coding DNA: TGTGCCAGCAGTCCTCGAGGGGAGCAGGCTTTCTTT. Its translation: CASSPRGEQAFF.

V usage is TRBV14 and J usage is TRBJ2-3, with 8 bases aligning to TRBD2. In germline, CDR1 is SGHDN, CDR2 FVKESK. This CDR3 comprises 14 residues. V gave up 4 bases and J gave up 2 bases; unmatched junction bases: 2. The CDR3 DNA is TGTGCCAGCAGCCGACTAGCGTACACAGATACGCAGTATTTT. It encodes CASSRLAYTDTQYF.

The chain uses TRBV28 and TRBJ2-2, with a weak D call TRBD2 (5 bases). The germline V gene encodes CDR1 MDHEN and CDR2 SYDVKM. The V end lost 5 bases, the J end lost 5 bases, and 21 bases lay between the germline ends. This CDR3 is built from 17 residues. Here the CDR3 reads CASSPTGPHRRTGELFF. In DNA form, the CDR3 reads TGTGCCAGCAGTCCCACCGGGCCCCACCGGAGGACCGGGGAGCTGTTTTTT.

This clone was counted a few times. This chain uses TRBV6-4 with TRBJ2-1; unclear D gene. The CDR3 is 14 residues long. Trimming pared 2 bases from V and 5 bases from J, leaving 10 bases between. Per the germline V gene, CDR1 is MRHNA and CDR2 is SNTAGT. DNA of the CDR3: TGTGCCAGCAGTGACAGGGTGACCAACAATGAGCAGTTCTTC. This sequence encodes CASSDRVTNNEQFF.

V and J are TRBV24-1 and TRBJ2-3; no firm D call. Germline V gene sequence: CDR1 KGHDR, CDR2 SFDVKD. The V gene lost 3 bases and the J gene lost 4 bases, with 13 bases spanning the gap. CDR3 length: 15 residues. This CDR3 is CATSDRTNRADTQYF. CDR3 sequence (DNA): TGTGCCACCAGTGATCGGACCAATAGGGCAGATACGCAGTATTTT.